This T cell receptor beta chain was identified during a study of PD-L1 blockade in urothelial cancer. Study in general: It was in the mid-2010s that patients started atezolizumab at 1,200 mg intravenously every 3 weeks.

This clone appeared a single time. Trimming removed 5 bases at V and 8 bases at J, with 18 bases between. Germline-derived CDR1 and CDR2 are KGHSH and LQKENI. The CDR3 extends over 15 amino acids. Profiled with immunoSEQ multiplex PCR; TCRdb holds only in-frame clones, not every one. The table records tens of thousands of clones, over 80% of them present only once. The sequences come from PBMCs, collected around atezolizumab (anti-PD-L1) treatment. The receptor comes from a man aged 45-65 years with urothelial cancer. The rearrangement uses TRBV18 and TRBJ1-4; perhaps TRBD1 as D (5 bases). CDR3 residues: CASSREGAHGEKLFF. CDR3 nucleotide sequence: TGTGCCAGCTCAAGAGAAGGGGCCCACGGCGAAAAACTGTTTTTT.